This is a list of T cell receptor beta chains from one sample in a study of blood T cell repertoires in COVID-19. Assay: immunoSEQ multiplex PCR; the TCRdb copy retains only in-frame clones and omits some. Of more than 70,000 clones in the sample, 90% to 95% were seen once. The sample taken for sequencing was peripheral blood. These receptors all stem from a woman aged 45 to 65 in a cohort sampled during active COVID-19. The CDR3 runs from the conserved cysteine through the conserved F or W. Fields, in order: clone size, D gene, V gene, J gene, CDR3 protein, CDR3 DNA. A D gene is named only where the DNA matches it firmly. Clone size, where shown, is once, few, many, or a class for clones that have expanded.

clone_size: .; d_call: TRBD2; v_call: TRBV3-1/TRBV3-2; j_call: TRBJ2-1; cdr3_aa: CASSPISGGIRSEQFF; cdr3_nt: TGTGCCAGCAGCCCCATCAGCGGGGGGATTCGGAGTGAGCAGTTCTTC
clone_size: .; d_call: .; v_call: TRBV5-1; j_call: TRBJ1-5; cdr3_aa: CASSFGQNQPQHF; cdr3_nt: TGCGCCAGCAGCTTCGGACAGAATCAGCCCCAGCATTTT
clone_size: .; d_call: TRBD1; v_call: TRBV5-1; j_call: TRBJ1-6; cdr3_aa: CASSLTGVASYNSPLHF; cdr3_nt: TGCGCCAGCAGCTTAACAGGGGTGGCCTCCTATAATTCACCCCTCCACTTT
clone_size: .; d_call: .; v_call: TRBV11-2; j_call: TRBJ1-2; cdr3_aa: CASSSSGSGIYGYTF; cdr3_nt: TGTGCCAGCAGCTCTTCAGGGTCTGGTATCTATGGCTACACCTTC
clone_size: once; d_call: .; v_call: TRBV9; j_call: TRBJ2-3; cdr3_aa: CASSTTSRDTQYF; cdr3_nt: TGTGCCAGCAGCACGACTAGTCGGGATACGCAGTATTTT
clone_size: .; d_call: .; v_call: TRBV30; j_call: TRBJ2-5; cdr3_aa: CAWRSGETQYF; cdr3_nt: TGTGCCTGGAGATCCGGGGAGACCCAGTACTTC
clone_size: .; d_call: .; v_call: TRBV6-1; j_call: TRBJ2-3; cdr3_aa: CASSDSQGGTDTQYF; cdr3_nt: TGTGCCAGCAGTGATTCACAGGGTGGTACAGATACGCAGTATTTT
clone_size: .; d_call: TRBD2; v_call: TRBV5-1; j_call: TRBJ2-1; cdr3_aa: CASSLELASGVGNEQFF; cdr3_nt: TGCGCCAGCAGCTTGGAGTTGGCTAGCGGGGTAGGAAATGAGCAGTTCTTC
clone_size: .; d_call: .; v_call: TRBV19; j_call: TRBJ2-6; cdr3_aa: CASSASLVLGANVLTF; cdr3_nt: TGTGCCAGTAGCGCTTCACTTGTTTTAGGGGCCAACGTCCTGACTTTC
clone_size: .; d_call: TRBD1; v_call: TRBV12-5; j_call: TRBJ2-2; cdr3_aa: CASGLGPGQGYTGELFF; cdr3_nt: TGTGCTAGTGGTTTGGGACCGGGACAGGGGTACACCGGGGAGCTGTTTTTT
clone_size: .; d_call: .; v_call: TRBV3-1/TRBV3-2; j_call: TRBJ2-2; cdr3_aa: CASSQVATAGELFF; cdr3_nt: TGTGCCAGCAGCCAAGTGGCCACAGCCGGGGAGCTGTTTTTT
clone_size: .; d_call: TRBD1; v_call: TRBV30; j_call: TRBJ1-1; cdr3_aa: CAWGTGTGNTEAFF; cdr3_nt: TGTGCCTGGGGAACCGGGACAGGGAACACTGAAGCTTTCTTT
clone_size: .; d_call: .; v_call: TRBV5-1; j_call: TRBJ1-4; cdr3_aa: CASTLGPNNEKLFF; cdr3_nt: TGCGCCAGCACCTTGGGGCCAAACAATGAAAAACTGTTTTTT
clone_size: .; d_call: .; v_call: TRBV11-2; j_call: TRBJ2-3; cdr3_aa: CASSSALAPGGTDTQYF; cdr3_nt: TGTGCCAGCAGCTCCGCACTAGCCCCGGGCGGCACAGATACGCAGTATTTT
clone_size: .; d_call: .; v_call: TRBV27; j_call: TRBJ2-1; cdr3_aa: CASSSGAWDEQFF; cdr3_nt: TGTGCCAGCAGTTCTGGGGCTTGGGATGAGCAGTTCTTC
clone_size: .; d_call: .; v_call: TRBV18; j_call: TRBJ2-5; cdr3_aa: CASSPSQETQYF; cdr3_nt: TGTGCCAGCTCACCCAGCCAAGAGACCCAGTACTTC
clone_size: few; d_call: TRBD1; v_call: TRBV12-5; j_call: TRBJ2-7; cdr3_aa: CASGLWGTAGTGVHEQYF; cdr3_nt: TGTGCTAGTGGGTTATGGGGCACGGCCGGGACAGGGGTCCACGAGCAGTACTTC
clone_size: .; d_call: TRBD2; v_call: TRBV13; j_call: TRBJ2-7; cdr3_aa: CASSPVAGVEQYF; cdr3_nt: TGTGCCAGCAGCCCAGTAGCGGGAGTCGAGCAGTACTTC
clone_size: .; d_call: TRBD2; v_call: TRBV9; j_call: TRBJ2-1; cdr3_aa: CASSVVSSGGNEQFF; cdr3_nt: TGTGCCAGCAGCGTAGTGTCTAGCGGGGGGAATGAGCAGTTCTTC
clone_size: .; d_call: .; v_call: TRBV3-1/TRBV3-2; j_call: TRBJ2-3; cdr3_aa: CASSYTGRTDTQYF; cdr3_nt: TGTGCCAGCAGCTACACAGGGCGCACAGATACGCAGTATTTT
clone_size: .; d_call: .; v_call: TRBV15; j_call: TRBJ2-7; cdr3_aa: CATSRDQTGFYEQYF; cdr3_nt: TGTGCCACCAGCAGAGATCAAACAGGGTTCTACGAGCAGTACTTC
clone_size: .; d_call: .; v_call: TRBV30; j_call: TRBJ1-1; cdr3_aa: CAWTRGGNTEAFF; cdr3_nt: TGTGCCTGGACCCGGGGGGGGAACACTGAAGCTTTCTTT
clone_size: once; d_call: .; v_call: TRBV7-2; j_call: TRBJ1-2; cdr3_aa: CASSWALAQLGYTF; cdr3_nt: TGTGCCAGCAGCTGGGCCCTTGCCCAATTAGGCTACACCTTC
clone_size: .; d_call: .; v_call: TRBV4-1; j_call: TRBJ1-4; cdr3_aa: CASSQAQRQRYEKLFF; cdr3_nt: TGCGCCAGCAGCCAGGCCCAGCGGCAGAGATATGAAAAACTGTTTTTT
clone_size: .; d_call: TRBD2; v_call: TRBV3-1/TRBV3-2; j_call: TRBJ2-1; cdr3_aa: CASRTSGRARDEQFF; cdr3_nt: TGTGCCAGCAGGACTAGCGGGAGGGCCCGCGATGAGCAGTTCTTC
clone_size: .; d_call: TRBD1; v_call: TRBV28; j_call: TRBJ1-2; cdr3_aa: CASRTGTGVNGYTF; cdr3_nt: TGTGCCAGCAGGACCGGGACAGGGGTTAATGGCTACACCTTC
clone_size: .; d_call: .; v_call: TRBV7-2; j_call: TRBJ2-1; cdr3_aa: CASSLDRALEQFF; cdr3_nt: TGTGCCAGCAGCTTAGACAGAGCCCTAGAGCAGTTCTTC
clone_size: .; d_call: TRBD2; v_call: TRBV2; j_call: TRBJ2-5; cdr3_aa: CASSDRWGGQETQYF; cdr3_nt: TGTGCCAGCAGTGATCGCTGGGGGGGACAAGAGACCCAGTACTTC
clone_size: once; d_call: TRBD1; v_call: TRBV5-6; j_call: TRBJ2-7; cdr3_aa: CASSLVDRAYEQYF; cdr3_nt: TGTGCCAGCAGCTTGGTCGACAGGGCCTACGAGCAGTACTTC
clone_size: .; d_call: TRBD2; v_call: TRBV12-5; j_call: TRBJ2-5; cdr3_aa: CASGLGGLAGVQETQYF; cdr3_nt: TGTGCTAGTGGTTTAGGGGGACTAGCGGGGGTACAAGAGACCCAGTACTTC
clone_size: .; d_call: .; v_call: TRBV5-1; j_call: TRBJ2-3; cdr3_aa: CASGVGRGDTQYF; cdr3_nt: TGCGCCAGCGGAGTGGGTAGAGGCGATACGCAGTATTTT
clone_size: .; d_call: .; v_call: TRBV7-9; j_call: TRBJ2-7; cdr3_aa: CASSPLGRTYEQYF; cdr3_nt: TGTGCCAGCAGCCCGCTTGGGAGGACCTACGAGCAGTACTTC
clone_size: .; d_call: TRBD1; v_call: TRBV10-2; j_call: TRBJ2-5; cdr3_aa: CASGWGQDQETQYF; cdr3_nt: TGCGCCAGCGGTTGGGGACAGGACCAAGAGACCCAGTACTTC
clone_size: .; d_call: .; v_call: TRBV7-3; j_call: TRBJ2-1; cdr3_aa: CASSSSSDNEQFF; cdr3_nt: TGTGCCAGCAGCTCTAGTTCCGACAATGAGCAGTTCTTC
clone_size: once; d_call: TRBD1; v_call: TRBV6-6; j_call: TRBJ2-7; cdr3_aa: CASSYGDRVPYEQYF; cdr3_nt: TGTGCCAGCAGTTACGGGGACAGGGTCCCGTACGAGCAGTACTTC
clone_size: .; d_call: .; v_call: TRBV12-3/TRBV12-4; j_call: TRBJ1-1; cdr3_aa: CASRAPGTEAFF; cdr3_nt: TGTGCCAGCCGGGCTCCGGGGACTGAAGCTTTCTTT
clone_size: .; d_call: TRBD2; v_call: TRBV10-3; j_call: TRBJ2-3; cdr3_aa: CAISDVAGGQDTQYF; cdr3_nt: TGTGCCATCAGTGATGTAGCGGGGGGGCAAGATACGCAGTATTTT
clone_size: .; d_call: TRBD2; v_call: TRBV3-1/TRBV3-2; j_call: TRBJ2-2; cdr3_aa: CASSRTSGRALAGELFF; cdr3_nt: TGTGCCAGCAGCCGGACTAGCGGGAGGGCCTTGGCCGGGGAGCTGTTTTTT
clone_size: .; d_call: .; v_call: TRBV10-2; j_call: TRBJ1-6; cdr3_aa: CASSALVGGNSPLHF; cdr3_nt: TGCGCCAGCAGTGCTCTCGTAGGGGGTAATTCACCCCTCCACTTT